The clone carrying this T cell receptor (beta chain) was counted once. No antigen is known for it. At the end of 9 to 11 days of culture, CD4+ T cells were isolated. None of the vaccinated had previously contracted SARS-CoV-2, and their nucleocapsid antibodies tested negative. A half-medium replacement with IL-2 medium was carried out on days 3 and 7. This specimen comes from a study of vaccination effects on CD4 cells after COVID-19. The CDR3 has 15 amino acids. V lost 6 bases and J 0 bases, leaving 13 bases between the germline ends. CDR1 is LGHDT, CDR2 YNNKEL, per germline (reference sequence). Study-wide findings and caveats: Infection- and vaccine-induced clones contracted markedly late after vaccination.

Clones were read by immunoSEQ multiplex PCR, and TCRdb kept only the in-frame ones, dropping some. The sample lists 35,000 to 40,000 clones; about four fifths were seen once. The source was CD4+ T cells from PBMCs cultured without peptide, collected before COVID-19 vaccination. This sequence originates from a human donor who received a COVID-19 vaccine. The V call is TRBV3-1 (or the pseudogene TRBV3-2), the J call TRBJ2-3; D call uncertain. The CDR3 sequence: CASSLLGVSTDTQYF. For the CDR3, the DNA is TGTGCCAGCAGTCTCTTAGGAGTAAGCACAGATACGCAGTATTTT.